These 20 T cell receptor beta chains share one sample of origin, sequenced in a study of blood T cell repertoires in COVID-19. TCRdb keeps only in-frame clones here, not all; method: immunoSEQ multiplex PCR. The sample carries about 320,000 clones, approximately 89% recorded once. The sequencing input was peripheral blood. These receptors all stem from a woman under 40 with COVID-19, enrolled during active disease.

The rearrangement uses TRBV11-3 and TRBJ2-5; D is perhaps TRBD2 (6 bases). Germline values: CDR1 SGHNT, CDR2 YENEEA. V was clipped by 5 bases and J by 0 bases, with 13 bases between them. There are 15 residues in the CDR3. The CDR3 region has the DNA TGTGCCAGCAGCCGAATCCGGGACTACCAAGAGACCCAGTACTTC. Its protein is CASSRIRDYQETQYF.

V usage is TRBV28 and J usage is TRBJ1-5, with D hard to call. V lost 3 bases and J lost 0, with 6 bases in between. The CDR3 spans 14 residues. From germline, CDR1 is MDHEN and CDR2 SYDVKM. The CDR3 spells CASSLRLSNQPQHF. The CDR3 region has the DNA TGTGCCAGCAGTTTGAGACTTAGCAATCAGCCCCAGCATTTT.

This sequence joins TRBV28 and TRBJ2-3, with D unclear. V shed 5 bases and J shed 5 bases, with 14 bases lying between them. Per the germline V gene, CDR1 is MDHEN and CDR2 is SYDVKM. The CDR3 sequence is 14 residues long. The CDR3 sequence is CASSPARIRDTQYF. The CDR3 coding sequence is TGTGCCAGCAGTCCGGCCAGGATCAGAGATACGCAGTATTTT.

This chain links TRBV5-1 with TRBJ2-6; 8 nucleotides match TRBD2. Trimming cost V 0 bases and J 2 bases; bases outside gene matches: 4. Germline V CDR1 and CDR2: SGHRS, YFSETQ. This CDR3 has 17 residues. The CDR3 protein is CASSLDPRGAGANVLTF. The CDR3 DNA reads TGCGCCAGCAGCTTGGACCCGCGGGGGGCTGGGGCCAACGTCCTGACTTTC. Filled out from reference TRBV5-1 and TRBJ2-6, the complete variable domain reads KAGVTQTPRYLIKTRGQQVTLSCSPISGHRSVSWYQQTPGQGLQFLFEYFSETQRNKGNFPGRFSGRQFSNSRSEMNVSTLELGDSALYLCASSLDPRGAGANVLTFGAGSRLTVL.

The chain is built from TRBV24-1 and TRBJ1-2, with D uncertain. The ends were cut back, 6 bases at V and 2 bases at J, with 9 bases in the middle. The CDR3 consists of 13 residues. The germline V gene encodes CDR1 KGHDR and CDR2 SFDVKD. The CDR3 sequence: CATSRARNYGYTF. The DNA for the CDR3 is TGTGCCACCAGTAGAGCGAGAAACTATGGCTACACCTTC.

J is TRBJ1-5 and V is TRBV19; no definite D call. V lost 9 bases to trimming and J lost 3 bases, with 12 bases between them. Germline V lookup: CDR1 LNHDA, CDR2 SQIVND (reference sequence). This CDR3 is built from 13 residues. The CDR3 sequence: CASLSGYNQPQHF. In DNA, the CDR3 is TGTGCCAGCCTTTCAGGATACAATCAGCCCCAGCATTTT.

In its sample, this clone was seen a few times. This chain connects TRBV10-3 to TRBJ2-1, with D perhaps matching TRBD1 (5 bases). This CDR3 comprises 12 residues. Between the trimmed V and J ends, which lost 11 bases and 6 bases, there was a span of 14 bases. The germline V gene encodes CDR1 ENHRY and CDR2 SYGVKD. The CDR3 sequence: CALGHPGNEQFF. For the CDR3, the DNA is TGTGCCCTCGGACACCCAGGCAATGAGCAGTTCTTC.

In DNA form, the CDR3 reads TGTGCCAGCAGCCTGGGACAGGGGTCCTACAATGAGCAGTTCTTC. This gives the protein CASSLGQGSYNEQFF. The chain joins TRBV6-2 or TRBV6-3 to TRBJ2-1; TRBD1 agrees at 10 bases. The CDR3 is 15 amino acids. Trimming took 6 bases from V and 1 from J; bases not matched to a gene: 3. Germline V CDR1 and CDR2: MNHEY, SVGEGT.

This clone was detected a few times. The chain links TRBV7-9 to TRBJ2-7, with no clear D. V shed 5 bases and J shed 0 bases, with 8 bases lying between them. This CDR3 region has 13 residues. From germline, CDR1 is SEHNR and CDR2 FQNEAQ (reference sequence). CDR3 bases: TGTGCCAGCAGCCTCCCTAGCTCCTACGAGCAGTACTTC. Translated: CASSLPSSYEQYF.

This chain joins TRBV2 and TRBJ2-5; 8 bases align to TRBD1. The CDR3 is 13 residues long. The germline V gene has CDR1 SNHLY and CDR2 FYNNEI. V lost 10 bases and J lost 2; bases outside the gene matches: 6. The CDR3 nucleotides are TGTGCCACCTATGACAGGGGTCAAGAGACCCAGTACTTC. It is translated as CATYDRGQETQYF.

This rearrangement joins TRBV9 to TRBJ1-1; 7 bases are shared with TRBD1. V shed 1 base and J 3 bases; nucleotides not matched to a gene: 0. The CDR3 is 13 amino acids. The germline V gene has CDR1 SGDLS and CDR2 YYNGEE. CDR3 in DNA: TGTGCCAGCAGCGTACAGGGGGACACTGAAGCTTTCTTT. Its protein is CASSVQGDTEAFF.

The chain has TRBV13 and TRBJ1-2; D is ambiguous. The V gene lost 4 bases and the J gene lost 5 bases, with 14 bases spanning the gap. Germline CDR1 and CDR2: PRHDT and FYEKMQ (reference sequence). The CDR3 consists of 14 residues. For the CDR3, the DNA is TGTGCCAGCAGCTCCGGAGCTCTCAATTATGGCTACACCTTC. Translating it yields CASSSGALNYGYTF.

The chain is built from TRBV11-3 and TRBJ2-7, with TRBD2 matching 10 bases. The CDR3 has 15 amino acids. V shed 5 bases, J shed 4 bases, and the junction held 8 bases outside the gene matches. CDR1 and CDR2 (germline): SGHNT, YENEEA. The chain's CDR3 is CASSAGTSVGYEQYF. CDR3 sequence (DNA): TGTGCCAGCAGCGCCGGGACTAGCGTTGGGTACGAGCAGTACTTC.

In nucleotides, the CDR3 is TGTGCTAGTGGACCGGGACAGGTTGGCTATGGCTACACCTTC. It encodes CASGPGQVGYGYTF. The chain is built from TRBV12-5 and TRBJ1-2, with 8 bases matching TRBD1. Germline V gene lookup returns CDR1 LGHNT and CDR2 FRNRAP. The CDR3 has 14 amino acids. After removal of 6 bases from V and 4 bases from J, the junction contained 7 bases not matched to a gene.

The rearrangement uses TRBV6-5 and TRBJ2-7, with 7 bases aligning to TRBD2. Germline V gene data show CDR1 as MNHEY and CDR2 as SVGAGI. V dropped 6 bases and J dropped 0; count of bases not matched to a gene: 8. The CDR3 is 15 amino acids. The CDR3 region is CASRASGIGSYEQYF. The CDR3 DNA is TGTGCCAGCAGGGCAAGCGGGATCGGCTCCTACGAGCAGTACTTC.

The V and J genes are TRBV19 and TRBJ1-2, with D perhaps matching TRBD1 (5 bases). Trimming removed 1 base from V and 8 bases from J, with 17 bases in between. The CDR3 contains 15 residues. Germline lookup yields CDR1 LNHDA and CDR2 SQIVND (reference sequence). CDR3 region: CASSIVTGEAFGYTF. The CDR3 bases are TGTGCCAGTAGTATAGTAACGGGGGAGGCGTTCGGCTACACCTTC.

The chain has TRBV6-4 and TRBJ1-1, with D possibly being TRBD1 (5 bases). The CDR3 spans 13 residues. Germline CDR1 is MRHNA and CDR2 is SNTAGT. The V and J ends lost 3 bases and 5 bases respectively, with 10 bases between them. DNA for the CDR3: TGTGCCAGCAGTGAAAGCCGGGGGACTGAAGCTTTCTTT. The encoded protein is CASSESRGTEAFF.

The genes are TRBV2 and TRBJ2-4, with TRBD1 matching 12 bases. Germline CDR1 reads SNHLY; CDR2 reads FYNNEI. The V and J ends lost 6 bases and 3 bases, in that order; junction bases with no gene match: 9. This CDR3 is 17 amino acids long. The CDR3 DNA sequence: TGTGCCAGCAGAACCGGGACAGGGGGCTTGGGCAAAAACATTCAGTACTTC. Residues: CASRTGTGGLGKNIQYF.

CDR3 sequence (DNA): TGCAGCGCCACCGGACAGGGACGCACAGATACGCAGTATTTT. Amino acids: CSATGQGRTDTQYF. This chain uses TRBV29-1 with TRBJ2-3, with 8 positions matching TRBD1. CDR3 size: 14 residues. Germline V gives CDR1 SQVTM, CDR2 ANQGSEA. The ends lost 7 bases at V and 1 base at J; junction bases unmatched: 7.

The chain links TRBV9 to TRBJ1-6, with 7 bases lining up with TRBD1. CDR1 is SGDLS, CDR2 YYNGEE, per germline. The length of the CDR3 is 14 residues. V lost 5 bases and J lost 12; bases outside the gene matches: 11. The CDR3 DNA reads as TGTGCCAGCAGTGATAACCGGGACAGAAAACCCCTCCACTTT. Translating it yields CASSDNRDRKPLHF.